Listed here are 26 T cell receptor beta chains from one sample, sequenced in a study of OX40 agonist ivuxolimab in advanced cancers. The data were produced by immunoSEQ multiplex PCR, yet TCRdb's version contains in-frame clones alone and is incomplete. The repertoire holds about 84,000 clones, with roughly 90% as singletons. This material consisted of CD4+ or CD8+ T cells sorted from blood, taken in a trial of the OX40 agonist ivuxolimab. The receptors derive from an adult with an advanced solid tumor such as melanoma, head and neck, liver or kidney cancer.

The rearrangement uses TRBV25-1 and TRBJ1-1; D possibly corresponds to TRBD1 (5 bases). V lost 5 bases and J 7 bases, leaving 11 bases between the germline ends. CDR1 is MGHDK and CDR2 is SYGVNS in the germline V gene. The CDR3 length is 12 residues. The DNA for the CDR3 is TGTGCCAGCAGTCGTAGGGGCTTTGAAGCTTTCTTT. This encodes CASSRRGFEAFF.

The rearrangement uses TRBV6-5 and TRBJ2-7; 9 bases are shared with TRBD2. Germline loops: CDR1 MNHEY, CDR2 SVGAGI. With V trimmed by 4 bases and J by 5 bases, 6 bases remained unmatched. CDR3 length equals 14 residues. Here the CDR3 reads CASSSGTSYDEQYF. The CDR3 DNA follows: TGTGCCAGCAGTTCCGGGACTAGCTACGACGAGCAGTACTTC.

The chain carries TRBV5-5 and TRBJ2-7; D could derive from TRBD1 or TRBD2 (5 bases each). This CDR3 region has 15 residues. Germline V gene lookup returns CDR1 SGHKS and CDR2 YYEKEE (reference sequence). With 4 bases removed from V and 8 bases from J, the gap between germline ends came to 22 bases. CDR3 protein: CASSPRDPLRGKQYF. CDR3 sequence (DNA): TGTGCCAGCAGCCCCCGGGACCCACTTCGTGGGAAGCAGTACTTC.

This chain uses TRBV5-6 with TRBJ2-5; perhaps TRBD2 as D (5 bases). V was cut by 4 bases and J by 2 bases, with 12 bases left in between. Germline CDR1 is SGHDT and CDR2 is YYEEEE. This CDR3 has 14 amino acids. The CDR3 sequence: CASSVEAGQETQYF. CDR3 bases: TGTGCCAGCAGCGTGGAGGCAGGACAAGAGACCCAGTACTTC.

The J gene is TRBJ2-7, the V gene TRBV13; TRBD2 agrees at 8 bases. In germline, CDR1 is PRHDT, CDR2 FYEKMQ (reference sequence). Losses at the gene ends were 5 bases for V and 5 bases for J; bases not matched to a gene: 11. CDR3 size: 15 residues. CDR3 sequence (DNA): TGTGCCAGCAGCCCCGCCGGAGGACTAGCCCACGAGCAGTACTTC. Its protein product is CASSPAGGLAHEQYF.

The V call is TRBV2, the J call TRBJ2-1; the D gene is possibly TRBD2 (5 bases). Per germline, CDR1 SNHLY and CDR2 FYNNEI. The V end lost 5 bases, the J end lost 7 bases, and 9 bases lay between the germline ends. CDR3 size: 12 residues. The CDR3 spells CASSPTSNEQFF. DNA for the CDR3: TGTGCCAGCAGTCCTACTAGTAATGAGCAGTTCTTC.

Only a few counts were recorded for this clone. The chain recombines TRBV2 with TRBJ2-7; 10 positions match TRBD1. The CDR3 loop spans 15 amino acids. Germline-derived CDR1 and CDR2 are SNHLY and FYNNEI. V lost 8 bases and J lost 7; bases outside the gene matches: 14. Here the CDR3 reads CASARRDRGFWEQYF. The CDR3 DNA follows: TGTGCCAGCGCAAGACGGGACAGGGGTTTTTGGGAGCAGTACTTC.

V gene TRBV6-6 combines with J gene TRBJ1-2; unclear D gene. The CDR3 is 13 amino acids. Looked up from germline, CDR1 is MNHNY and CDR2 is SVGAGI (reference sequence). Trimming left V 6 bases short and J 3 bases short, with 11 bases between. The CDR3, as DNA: TGTGCCAGCAGCCCCTCCGGAGACTATGGCTACACCTTC. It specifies CASSPSGDYGYTF.

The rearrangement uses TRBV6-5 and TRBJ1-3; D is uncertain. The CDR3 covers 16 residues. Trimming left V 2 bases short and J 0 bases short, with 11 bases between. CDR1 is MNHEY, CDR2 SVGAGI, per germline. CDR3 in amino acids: CASSYGALVSGNTIYF. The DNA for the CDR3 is TGTGCCAGCAGTTACGGAGCTTTGGTCTCTGGAAACACCATATATTTT.

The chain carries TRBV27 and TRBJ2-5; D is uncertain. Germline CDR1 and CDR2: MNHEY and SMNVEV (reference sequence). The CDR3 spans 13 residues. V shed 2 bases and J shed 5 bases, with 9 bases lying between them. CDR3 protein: CASSLPRVETQYF. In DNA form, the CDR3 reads TGTGCCAGCAGTTTACCCCGGGTGGAGACCCAGTACTTC.

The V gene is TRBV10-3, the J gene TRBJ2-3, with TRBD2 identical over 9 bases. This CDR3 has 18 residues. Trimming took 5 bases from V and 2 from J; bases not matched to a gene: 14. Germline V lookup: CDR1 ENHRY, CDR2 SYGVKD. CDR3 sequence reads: CAISRTSGWTDPTDTQYF. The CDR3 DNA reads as TGTGCCATCAGTAGAACTAGCGGGTGGACGGACCCCACAGATACGCAGTATTTT.

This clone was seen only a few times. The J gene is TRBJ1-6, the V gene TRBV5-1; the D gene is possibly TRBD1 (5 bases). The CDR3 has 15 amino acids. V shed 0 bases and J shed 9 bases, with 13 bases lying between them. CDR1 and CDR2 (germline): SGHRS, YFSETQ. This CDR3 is CASSLAGGDRSPLHF. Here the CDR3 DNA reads TGCGCCAGCAGCTTGGCGGGGGGGGATCGTTCACCCCTCCACTTT.

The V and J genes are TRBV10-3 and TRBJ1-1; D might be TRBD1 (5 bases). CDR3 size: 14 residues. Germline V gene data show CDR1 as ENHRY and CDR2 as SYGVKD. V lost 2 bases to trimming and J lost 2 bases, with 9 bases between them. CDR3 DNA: TGTGCCATCAGTGAGAGCAGGGTAAACACTGAAGCTTTCTTT. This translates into CAISESRVNTEAFF.

The CDR3 reads CARNPGPQKGQPQHF. CDR3 coding DNA: TGTGCCAGAAACCCGGGACCCCAGAAGGGTCAGCCCCAGCATTTT. This chain uses TRBV6-4 with TRBJ1-5; D is perhaps TRBD1 (5 bases). The germline V gene has CDR1 MRHNA and CDR2 SNTAGT. Trimming cost V 9 bases and J 6 bases, with 21 bases left between them. This CDR3 has 15 amino acids.

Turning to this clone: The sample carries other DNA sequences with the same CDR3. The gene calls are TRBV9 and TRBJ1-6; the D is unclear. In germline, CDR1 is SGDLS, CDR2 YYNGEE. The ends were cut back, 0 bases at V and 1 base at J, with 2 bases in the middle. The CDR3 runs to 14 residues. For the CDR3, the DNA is TGTGCCAGCAGCGTAGGATCCTATAATTCACCCCTCCACTTT. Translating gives CASSVGSYNSPLHF.

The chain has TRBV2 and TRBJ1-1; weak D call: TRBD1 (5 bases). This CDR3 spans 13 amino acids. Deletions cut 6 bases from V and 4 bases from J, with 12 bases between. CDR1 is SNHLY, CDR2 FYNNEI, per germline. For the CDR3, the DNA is TGTGCCAGCAGGAGGGGAAGGGCCACTGAAGCTTTCTTT. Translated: CASRRGRATEAFF.

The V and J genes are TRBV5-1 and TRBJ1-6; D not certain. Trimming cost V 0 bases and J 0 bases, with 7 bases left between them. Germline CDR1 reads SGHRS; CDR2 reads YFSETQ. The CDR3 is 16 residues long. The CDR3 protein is CASSLGASSYNSPLHF. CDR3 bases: TGCGCCAGCAGCTTGGGGGCGAGCTCCTATAATTCACCCCTCCACTTT.

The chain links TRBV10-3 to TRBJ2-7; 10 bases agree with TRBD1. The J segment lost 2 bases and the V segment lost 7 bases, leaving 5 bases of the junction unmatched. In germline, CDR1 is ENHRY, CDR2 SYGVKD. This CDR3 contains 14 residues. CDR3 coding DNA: TGTGCCATCACACCGGGACAGGGGACCTACGAGCAGTACTTC. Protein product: CAITPGQGTYEQYF.

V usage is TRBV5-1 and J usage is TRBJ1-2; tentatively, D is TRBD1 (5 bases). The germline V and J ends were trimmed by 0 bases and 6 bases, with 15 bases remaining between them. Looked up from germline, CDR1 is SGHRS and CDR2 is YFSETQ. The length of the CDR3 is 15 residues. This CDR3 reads CASSLEFRDIHGYTF. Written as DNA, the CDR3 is TGCGCCAGCAGCTTGGAATTCAGGGATATACATGGCTACACCTTC.

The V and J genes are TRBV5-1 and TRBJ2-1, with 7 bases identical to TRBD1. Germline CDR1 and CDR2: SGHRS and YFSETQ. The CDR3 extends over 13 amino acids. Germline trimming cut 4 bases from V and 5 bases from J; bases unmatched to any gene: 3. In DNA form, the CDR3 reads TGCGCCAGCAGCCCGGGGACAGACAATGAGCAGTTCTTC. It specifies CASSPGTDNEQFF.

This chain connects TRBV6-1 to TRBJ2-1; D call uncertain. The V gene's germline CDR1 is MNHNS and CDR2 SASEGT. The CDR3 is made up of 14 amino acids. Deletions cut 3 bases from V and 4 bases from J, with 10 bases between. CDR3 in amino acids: CASSDKRWYNEQFF. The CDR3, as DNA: TGTGCCAGCAGTGACAAGAGGTGGTACAATGAGCAGTTCTTC.

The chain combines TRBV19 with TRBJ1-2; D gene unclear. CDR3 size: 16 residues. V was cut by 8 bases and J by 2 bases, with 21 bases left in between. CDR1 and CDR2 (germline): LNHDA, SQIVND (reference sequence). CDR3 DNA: TGTGCCAGTGACACGGGTTCCGGGCTTATAAACTATGGCTACACCTTC. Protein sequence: CASDTGSGLINYGYTF.

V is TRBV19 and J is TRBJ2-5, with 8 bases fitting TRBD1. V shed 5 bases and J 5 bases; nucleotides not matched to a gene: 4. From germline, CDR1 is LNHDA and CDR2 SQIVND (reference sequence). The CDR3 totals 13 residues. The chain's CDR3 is CASSPTGDETQYF. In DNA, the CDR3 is TGTGCCAGTAGTCCGACAGGGGACGAGACCCAGTACTTC. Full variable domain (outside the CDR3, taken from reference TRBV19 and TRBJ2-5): DGGITQSPKYLFRKEGQNVTLSCEQNLNHDAMYWYRQDPGQGLRLIYYSQIVNDFQKGDIAEGYSVSREKKESFPLTVTSAQKNPTAFYLCASSPTGDETQYFGPGTRLLVL.

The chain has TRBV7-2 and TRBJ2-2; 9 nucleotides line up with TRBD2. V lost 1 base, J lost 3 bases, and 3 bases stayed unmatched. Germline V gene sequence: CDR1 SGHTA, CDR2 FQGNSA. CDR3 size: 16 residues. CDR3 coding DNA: TGTGCCAGCAGCTTAGATACTAGCGGGCACACCGGGGAGCTGTTTTTT. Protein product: CASSLDTSGHTGELFF. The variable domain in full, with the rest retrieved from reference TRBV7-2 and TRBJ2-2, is GAGVSQSPSNKVTEKGKDVELRCDPISGHTALYWYRQSLGQGLEFLIYFQGNSAPDKSGLPSDRFSAERTGGSVSTLTIQRTQQEDSAVYLCASSLDTSGHTGELFFGEGSRLTVL.

The DNA for the CDR3 is TGTGCCAGCAGCCCGGTAGGGATAAGGACCGGGGAGCTGTTTTTT. Translation: CASSPVGIRTGELFF. The rearrangement links TRBV7-6 to TRBJ2-2; D unclear. The germline CDR1 and CDR2 sequences are SGHVS and FNYEAQ. The V gene lost 5 bases and the J gene lost 5 bases, with 15 bases spanning the gap. The CDR3 is made up of 15 amino acids.

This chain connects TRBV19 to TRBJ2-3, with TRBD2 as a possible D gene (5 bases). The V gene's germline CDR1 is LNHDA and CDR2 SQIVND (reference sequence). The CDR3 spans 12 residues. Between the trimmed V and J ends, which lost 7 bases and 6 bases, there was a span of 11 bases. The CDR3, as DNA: TGTGCCAGTAACAGTCGAGGGGATACGCAGTATTTT. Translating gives CASNSRGDTQYF. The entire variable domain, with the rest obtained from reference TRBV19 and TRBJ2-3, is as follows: DGGITQSPKYLFRKEGQNVTLSCEQNLNHDAMYWYRQDPGQGLRLIYYSQIVNDFQKGDIAEGYSVSREKKESFPLTVTSAQKNPTAFYLCASNSRGDTQYFGPGTRLTVL.